These T cell receptor beta chains were read from a single sample in a study of blood T cell repertoires in COVID-19. Data came from immunoSEQ multiplex PCR; TCRdb stores just in-frame clones and leaves some out. Found here are some 70,000 clones, 89% of them singletons; the top ten hold around 8.7%. Source material: peripheral blood. The origin of the receptors is a man aged 50-60 years with active COVID-19. Both conserved end residues are trimmed from each CDR3. The order of the fields is D gene, V gene, J gene, CDR3 protein. A D gene is named only where the DNA matches it firmly.

>NA|TRBV27|TRBJ1-2
ASSLAGEGREKNYGYT
>NA|TRBV10-2|TRBJ2-7
ASSEWQGTDEQY
>TRBD2|TRBV14|TRBJ2-1
ASSQVLAGGESSYNEQF
>NA|TRBV24-1|TRBJ1-2
ATSEAWNYGYT
>NA|TRBV12-3/TRBV12-4|TRBJ2-1
ASSLSGNEQF
>TRBD2|TRBV2|TRBJ2-2
ASSEALGEGLTTGELF
>NA|TRBV15|TRBJ1-3
ATSRDRDLSGNTIY
>TRBD1|TRBV6-5|TRBJ1-3
ASSYGTGGFGNTIY
>TRBD2|TRBV2|TRBJ2-7
ASVAGVPGEQY
>NA|TRBV18|TRBJ1-1
ASSSSGTEAF
>NA|TRBV6-2/TRBV6-3|TRBJ1-2
ASSYSGVQGYT
>NA|TRBV5-1|TRBJ1-5
ASSVTGSNQPQH
>NA|TRBV2|TRBJ2-7
ASSGTSYEQY
>TRBD2|TRBV5-1|TRBJ2-5
ASSYGLAGVETQY
>TRBD2|TRBV6-4|TRBJ2-1
ASSDSTSGGYEQF
>TRBD1|TRBV7-2|TRBJ1-5
ASSLGGTGGNQPQH
>NA|TRBV30|TRBJ1-2
AYGTQANYGYT
>NA|TRBV11-2|TRBJ2-2
ASSALPGGFRDTGELF
>NA|TRBV5-6|TRBJ2-7
ASSPGEQYEQY
>TRBD1|TRBV5-4|TRBJ2-5
ATQTGGRWRGETQY
>NA|TRBV7-2|TRBJ2-7
ASSFVGGSYEQY
>TRBD2|TRBV7-9|TRBJ2-1
ASSSGLAGGSAYNEQF
>TRBD2|TRBV2|TRBJ2-2
ASSDGRVAPGELF
>NA|TRBV5-8|TRBJ2-2
ASSFRDVVTGELF